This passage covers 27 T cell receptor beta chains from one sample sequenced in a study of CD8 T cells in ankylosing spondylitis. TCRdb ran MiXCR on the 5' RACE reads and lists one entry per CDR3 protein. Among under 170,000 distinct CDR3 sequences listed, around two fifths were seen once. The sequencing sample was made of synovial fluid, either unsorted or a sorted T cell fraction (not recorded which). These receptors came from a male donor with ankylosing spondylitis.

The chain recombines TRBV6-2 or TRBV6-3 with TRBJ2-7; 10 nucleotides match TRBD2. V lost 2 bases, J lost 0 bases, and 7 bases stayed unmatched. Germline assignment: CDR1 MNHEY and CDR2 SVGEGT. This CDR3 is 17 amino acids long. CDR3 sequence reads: CASSYRRTSGLSYEQYF. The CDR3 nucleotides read TGTGCCAGCAGTTACCGCAGGACTAGCGGTCTCTCCTACGAGCAGTACTTC.

CDR3 DNA sequence: TGCAGCGTTGCTAAGGGATGGGGGCCTGAAGCTTTCTTT. This encodes CSVAKGWGPEAFF. The chain couples TRBV29-1 to TRBJ1-1; D is perhaps TRBD1 (6 bases). This CDR3 comprises 13 residues. Trimming pared 4 bases from V and 6 bases from J, leaving 15 bases between. Germline V gives CDR1 SQVTM, CDR2 ANQGSEA. Full variable domain (remainder filled in from reference TRBV29-1 and TRBJ1-1): SAVISQKPSRDICQRGTSLTIQCQVDSQVTMMFWYRQQPGQSLTLIATANQGSEATYESGFVIDKFPISRPNLTFSTLTVSNMSPEDSSIYLCSVAKGWGPEAFFGQGTRLTVV.

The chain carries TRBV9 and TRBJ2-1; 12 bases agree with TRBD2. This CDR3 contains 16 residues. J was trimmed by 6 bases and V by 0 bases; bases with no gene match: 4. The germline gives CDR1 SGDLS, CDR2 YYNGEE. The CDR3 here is CASSVDRTSGANEQFF. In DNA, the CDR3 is TGTGCCAGCAGCGTAGATAGGACTAGCGGGGCCAATGAGCAGTTCTTC.

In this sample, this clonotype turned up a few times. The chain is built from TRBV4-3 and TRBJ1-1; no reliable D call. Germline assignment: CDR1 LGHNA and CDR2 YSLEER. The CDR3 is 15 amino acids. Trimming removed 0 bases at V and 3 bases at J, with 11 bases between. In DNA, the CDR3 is TGCGCCAGCAGCCAAGATTTAGGGCCTCACACTGAAGCTTTCTTT. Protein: CASSQDLGPHTEAFF.

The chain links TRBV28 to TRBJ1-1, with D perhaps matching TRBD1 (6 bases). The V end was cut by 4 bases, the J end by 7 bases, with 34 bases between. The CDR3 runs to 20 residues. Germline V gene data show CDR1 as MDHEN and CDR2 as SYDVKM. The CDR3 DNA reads TGTGCCAGCAGTTGGCCATGGGGCGGAAACAGGGTCGGATCAAGGAATGAAGCTTTCTTT. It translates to CASSWPWGGNRVGSRNEAFF.

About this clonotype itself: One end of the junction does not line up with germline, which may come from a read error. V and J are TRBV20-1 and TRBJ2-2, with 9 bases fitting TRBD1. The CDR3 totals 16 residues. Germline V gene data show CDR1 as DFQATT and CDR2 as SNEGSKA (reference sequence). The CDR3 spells CSARDLDRGATGKLFF. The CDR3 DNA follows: TGCAGTGCTAGAGATCTGGACAGGGGAGCCACCGGGAAGCTGTTTTTT.

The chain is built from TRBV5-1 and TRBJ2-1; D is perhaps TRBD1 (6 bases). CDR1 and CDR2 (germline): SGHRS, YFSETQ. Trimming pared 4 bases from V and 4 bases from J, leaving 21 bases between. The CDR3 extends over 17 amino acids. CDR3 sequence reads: CASSLPVVLGGYNEQFF. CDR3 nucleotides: TGCGCCAGCAGCCTCCCCGTCGTATTAGGGGGTTACAATGAGCAGTTCTTC.

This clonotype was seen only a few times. CDR3 loop: CASTPPWAGPSSYNEQFF. In nucleotides, the CDR3 is TGTGCCAGCACCCCCCCCTGGGCGGGGCCGAGCTCCTACAATGAGCAGTTCTTC. The rearrangement joins TRBV11-1 to TRBJ2-1; possibly TRBD2 for D (6 bases). V lost 7 bases and J lost 0, with 22 bases in between. Germline assignment: CDR1 SGHAT and CDR2 FQDESV (reference sequence). This CDR3 is 18 amino acids long.

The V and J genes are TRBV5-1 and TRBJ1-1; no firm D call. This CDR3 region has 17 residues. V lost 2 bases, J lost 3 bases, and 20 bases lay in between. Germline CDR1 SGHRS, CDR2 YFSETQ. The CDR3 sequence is CASSLRAIVHADTEAFF. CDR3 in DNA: TGCGCCAGCAGCTTACGGGCCATAGTGCACGCGGACACTGAAGCTTTCTTT.

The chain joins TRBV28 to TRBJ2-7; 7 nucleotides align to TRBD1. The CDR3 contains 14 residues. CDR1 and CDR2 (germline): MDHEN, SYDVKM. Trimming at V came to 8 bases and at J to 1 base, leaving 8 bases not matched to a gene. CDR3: CASLDRTTSYEQYF. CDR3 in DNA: TGTGCCAGCCTGGACAGGACAACGTCCTACGAGCAGTACTTC.

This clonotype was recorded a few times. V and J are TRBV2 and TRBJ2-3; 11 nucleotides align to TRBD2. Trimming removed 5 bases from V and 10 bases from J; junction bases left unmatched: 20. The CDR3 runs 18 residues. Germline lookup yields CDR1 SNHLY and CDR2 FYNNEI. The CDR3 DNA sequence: TGTGCCAGCAGTCGTCCGGGACTAGCGGCCTATCCACAGAGGGCGCAGTATTTT. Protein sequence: CASSRPGLAAYPQRAQYF.

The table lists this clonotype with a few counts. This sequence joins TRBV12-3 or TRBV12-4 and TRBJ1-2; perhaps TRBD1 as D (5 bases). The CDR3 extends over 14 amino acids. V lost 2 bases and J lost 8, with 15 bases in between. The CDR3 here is CASSLYDRGLGYTF. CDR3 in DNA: TGTGCCAGCAGTTTATACGATAGGGGATTAGGCTACACCTTC.

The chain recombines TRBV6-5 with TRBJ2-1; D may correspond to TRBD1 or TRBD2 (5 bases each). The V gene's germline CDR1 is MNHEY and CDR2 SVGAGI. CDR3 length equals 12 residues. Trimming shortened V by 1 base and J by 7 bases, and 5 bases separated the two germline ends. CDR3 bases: TGTGCCAGCAGTTACTGGGGGAATGAGCAGTTCTTC. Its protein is CASSYWGNEQFF.

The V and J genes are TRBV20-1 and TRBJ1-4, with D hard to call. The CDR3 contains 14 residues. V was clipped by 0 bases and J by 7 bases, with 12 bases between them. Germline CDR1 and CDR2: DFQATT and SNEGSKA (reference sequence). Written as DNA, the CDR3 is TGCAGTGCTAGAGATCCGAAGTGGGGTGAAAAACTGTTTTTT. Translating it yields CSARDPKWGEKLFF.

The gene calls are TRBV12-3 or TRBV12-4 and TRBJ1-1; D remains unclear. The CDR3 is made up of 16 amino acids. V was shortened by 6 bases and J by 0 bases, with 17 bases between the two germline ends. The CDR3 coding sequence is TGTGCCAGCAGGCCCCGAGAACAAGCAATGAACACTGAAGCTTTCTTT. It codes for CASRPREQAMNTEAFF.

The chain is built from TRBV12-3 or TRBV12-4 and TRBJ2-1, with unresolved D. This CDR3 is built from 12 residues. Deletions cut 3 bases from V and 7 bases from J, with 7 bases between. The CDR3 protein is CASSFFANEQFF. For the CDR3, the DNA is TGTGCCAGCAGTTTTTTCGCGAATGAGCAGTTCTTC.

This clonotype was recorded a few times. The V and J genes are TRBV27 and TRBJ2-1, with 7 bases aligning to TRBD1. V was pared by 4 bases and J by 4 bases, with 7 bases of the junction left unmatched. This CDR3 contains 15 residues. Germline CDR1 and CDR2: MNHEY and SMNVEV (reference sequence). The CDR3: CASSSETGCYNEQFF. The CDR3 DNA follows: TGTGCCAGCAGTTCGGAGACAGGGTGTTACAATGAGCAGTTCTTC.

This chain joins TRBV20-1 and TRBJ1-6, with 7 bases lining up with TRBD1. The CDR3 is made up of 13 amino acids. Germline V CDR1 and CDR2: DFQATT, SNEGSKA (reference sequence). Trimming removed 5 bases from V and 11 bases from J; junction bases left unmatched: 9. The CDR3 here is CSAGSRDSAPLHF. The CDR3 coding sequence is TGCAGTGCTGGGTCCCGGGACAGTGCACCCCTCCACTTT.

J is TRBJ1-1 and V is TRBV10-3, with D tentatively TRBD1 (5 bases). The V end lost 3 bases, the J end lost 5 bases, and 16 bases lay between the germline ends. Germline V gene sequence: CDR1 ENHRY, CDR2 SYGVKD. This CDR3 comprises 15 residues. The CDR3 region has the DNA TGTGCCATCAGTGATATGGCTAGGGGTTGGACTGAAGCTTTCTTT. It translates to CAISDMARGWTEAFF.

CDR3 bases: TGCGCCAGCAGCCGACAGGGCCGTGGGGGCTACACCTTC. Translation gives CASSRQGRGGYTF. This rearrangement joins TRBV4-1 to TRBJ1-2; 7 nucleotides align to TRBD1. The CDR3 extends over 13 amino acids. CDR1 is MGHRA and CDR2 is YSYEKL in the germline V gene. V shed 4 bases and J 8 bases; nucleotides not matched to a gene: 7.

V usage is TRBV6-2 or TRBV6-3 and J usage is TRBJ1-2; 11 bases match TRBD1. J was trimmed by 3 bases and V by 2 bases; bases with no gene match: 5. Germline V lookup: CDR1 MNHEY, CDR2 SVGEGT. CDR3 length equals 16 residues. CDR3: CASSYVGQGAYYGYTF. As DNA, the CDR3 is TGTGCCAGCAGTTACGTCGGACAGGGGGCTTACTATGGCTACACCTTC.

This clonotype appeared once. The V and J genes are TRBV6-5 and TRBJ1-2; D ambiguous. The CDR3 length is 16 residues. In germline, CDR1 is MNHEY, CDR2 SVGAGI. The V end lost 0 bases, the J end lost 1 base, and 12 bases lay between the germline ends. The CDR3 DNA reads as TGTGCCAGCAGTTACTCGCCCGAAGATGTTAACTATGGCTACACCTTC. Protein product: CASSYSPEDVNYGYTF.

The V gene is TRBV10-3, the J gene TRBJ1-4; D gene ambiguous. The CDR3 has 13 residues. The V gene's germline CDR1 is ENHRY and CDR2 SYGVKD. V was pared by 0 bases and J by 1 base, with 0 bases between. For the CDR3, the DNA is TGTGCCATCAGTGAGTCAACTAATGAAAAACTGTTTTTT. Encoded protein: CAISESTNEKLFF.

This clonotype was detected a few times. The CDR3 coding sequence is TGTGCCAGCAGCCCAGCGGAGAGCAATGAGCAGTTCTTC. It yields the protein CASSPAESNEQFF. This chain joins TRBV3-1 and TRBJ2-1, with D perhaps matching TRBD2 (5 bases). Trimming shortened V by 4 bases and J by 6 bases, and 10 bases separated the two germline ends. CDR1 is LGHDT and CDR2 is YNNKEL in the germline V gene (reference sequence). The CDR3 contains 13 residues.

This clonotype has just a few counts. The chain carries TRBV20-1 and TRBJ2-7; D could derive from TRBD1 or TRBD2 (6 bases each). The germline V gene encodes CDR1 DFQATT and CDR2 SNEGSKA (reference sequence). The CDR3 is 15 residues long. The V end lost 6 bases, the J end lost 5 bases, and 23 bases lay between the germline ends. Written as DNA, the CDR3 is TGCAGTGCCAGGGGCTTACGGGAGCCCCCCCACGAGCAGTACTTC. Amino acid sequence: CSARGLREPPHEQYF.

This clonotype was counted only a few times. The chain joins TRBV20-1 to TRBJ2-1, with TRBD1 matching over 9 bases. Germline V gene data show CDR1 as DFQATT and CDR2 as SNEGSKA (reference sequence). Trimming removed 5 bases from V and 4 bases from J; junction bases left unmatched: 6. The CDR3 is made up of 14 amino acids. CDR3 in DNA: TGCAGTGCTGAGGACAGGGGCCTTTACAATGAGCAGTTCTTC. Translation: CSAEDRGLYNEQFF.

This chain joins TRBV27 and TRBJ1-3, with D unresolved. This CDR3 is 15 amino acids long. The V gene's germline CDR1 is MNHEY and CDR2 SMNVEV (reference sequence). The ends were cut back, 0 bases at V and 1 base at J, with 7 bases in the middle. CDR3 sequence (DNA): TGTGCCAGCAGTTTATCGTACGGATCTGGAAACACCATATATTTT. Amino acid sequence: CASSLSYGSGNTIYF.